This passage covers 11 T cell receptor beta chains from one sample sequenced in a study of control samples from healthy donors and cancer patients. The method was immunoSEQ multiplex PCR; TCRdb's version includes in-frame clones alone and lacks a portion of them. The repertoire holds over 150,000 clones, with about 94% as singletons. The specimen sequenced was blood. The origin of the receptors is a man aged 35-49 years in good health.

The chain uses TRBV3-1 (or the pseudogene TRBV3-2) and TRBJ2-5, with TRBD2 matching over 9 bases. Per germline, CDR1 LGHDT and CDR2 YNNKEL (reference sequence). J lost 2 bases, V lost 0 bases, and 7 bases had no gene match. CDR3 size: 17 residues. DNA for the CDR3: TGTGCCAGCAGCCAAGATAGGATAGCGGGGGATCAAGAGACCCAGTACTTC. Translating gives CASSQDRIAGDQETQYF.

J is TRBJ1-6 and V is TRBV5-1; 11 bases align to TRBD1. With 4 bases clipped from V and 1 base from J, the junction kept 7 bases outside the gene matches. Looked up from germline, CDR1 is SGHRS and CDR2 is YFSETQ. This CDR3 contains 18 residues. The CDR3 loop reads CASSILGQGASYNSPLHF. The CDR3 coding sequence is TGCGCCAGCAGCATACTAGGACAGGGGGCTTCCTATAATTCACCCCTCCACTTT.

The J gene is TRBJ2-7, the V gene TRBV19; no firm D call. This CDR3 has 15 residues. Trimming pared 3 bases from V and 1 base from J, leaving 13 bases between. In germline, CDR1 is LNHDA, CDR2 SQIVND (reference sequence). The CDR3: CASSISAITSYEQYF. CDR3 sequence (DNA): TGTGCCAGTAGTATCTCCGCCATAACTTCCTACGAGCAGTACTTC. The full variable domain, its missing parts supplied by reference TRBV19 and TRBJ2-7, is DGGITQSPKYLFRKEGQNVTLSCEQNLNHDAMYWYRQDPGQGLRLIYYSQIVNDFQKGDIAEGYSVSREKKESFPLTVTSAQKNPTAFYLCASSISAITSYEQYFGPGTRLTVT.

The chain couples TRBV11-2 to TRBJ1-1; 9 bases are a match to TRBD1. The CDR3 covers 19 residues. V lost 3 bases to trimming and J lost 5 bases; unmatched junction nucleotides: 19. Germline V lookup: CDR1 SGHAT, CDR2 FQNNGV. CDR3 sequence (DNA): TGTGCCAGCAGCTTTCCCTTTCTTTCAACCCGGGACAGGGAGACTGAAGCTTTCTTT. It encodes CASSFPFLSTRDRETEAFF.

The rearrangement links TRBV19 to TRBJ2-2; a possible D gene is TRBD1 (6 bases). The V end was cut by 3 bases, the J end by 5 bases, with 13 bases between. CDR3 length equals 15 residues. Germline-derived CDR1 and CDR2 are LNHDA and SQIVND (reference sequence). The CDR3 region has the DNA TGTGCCAGTAGTATTCTGGGACATGATACCGGGGAGCTGTTTTTT. As protein: CASSILGHDTGELFF.

The V and J genes are TRBV9 and TRBJ1-5; 8 bases are shared with TRBD1. Germline assignment: CDR1 SGDLS and CDR2 YYNGEE. The V gene end was trimmed by 4 bases and the J gene end by 8 bases; junction bases not matched to a gene: 11. This CDR3 has 15 amino acids. For the CDR3, the DNA is TGTGCCAGCAGCTTAGGACAGGGTAGCCGTGAGCCCCAGCATTTT. The encoded protein is CASSLGQGSREPQHF.

This sequence joins TRBV19 and TRBJ1-1; a possible D gene is TRBD1 (5 bases). Between the trimmed V and J ends, which lost 10 bases and 4 bases, there was a span of 16 bases. The CDR3 consists of 13 residues. From germline, CDR1 is LNHDA and CDR2 SQIVND (reference sequence). The CDR3 nucleotides are TGTGCCACTAGGGAAGGGGAATTCACTGAAGCTTTCTTT. Protein sequence: CATREGEFTEAFF.

The chain links TRBV6-4 to TRBJ1-1; unclear D gene. The CDR3 has 16 amino acids. The V gene's germline CDR1 is MRHNA and CDR2 SNTAGT. Trimming pared 6 bases from V and 4 bases from J, leaving 21 bases between. In DNA, the CDR3 is TGTGCCAGCAGGAGGGTCCCGGGGAATGTGGCCACTGAAGCTTTCTTT. It is translated as CASRRVPGNVATEAFF.

The V and J genes are TRBV3-1 (or the pseudogene TRBV3-2) and TRBJ2-2; 8 bases are shared with TRBD1. The CDR3 totals 15 residues. After removal of 6 bases from V and 2 bases from J, the junction contained 5 bases not matched to a gene. The germline V gene has CDR1 LGHDT and CDR2 YNNKEL (reference sequence). This chain's CDR3 is CASRRTGTNTGELFF. The DNA of the CDR3 is TGTGCCAGCAGGCGGACAGGGACCAACACCGGGGAGCTGTTTTTT.

The chain recombines TRBV19 with TRBJ1-1; D is undetermined. The CDR3 spans 11 residues. Germline-derived CDR1 and CDR2 are LNHDA and SQIVND (reference sequence). V lost 7 bases and J 0 bases, leaving 3 bases between the germline ends. CDR3 amino acids: CASKVNTEAFF. DNA of the CDR3: TGTGCCAGTAAGGTGAACACTGAAGCTTTCTTT.

This chain links TRBV24-1 with TRBJ2-5, with 10 bases fitting TRBD1. Germline-derived CDR1 and CDR2 are KGHDR and SFDVKD. Losses at the gene ends were 9 bases for V and 5 bases for J; bases not matched to a gene: 11. The CDR3 totals 15 residues. The CDR3 nucleotides are TGTGCCACCGGAGCCCGGGGACAGGGGAGGGAGACCCAGTACTTC. Translation: CATGARGQGRETQYF.